This entry lists 30 T cell receptor beta chains sequenced from one sample in a study of cytomegalovirus exposure and HLA in healthy donors. The study ran its PCR with 60 Vbeta and 13 Jbeta primers. Only in-frame clones appear in the TCRdb table, and some are missing; sequencing was by immunoSEQ multiplex PCR. Among some 92,000 clones listed, about 80% were seen once. Input material: PBMCs. These TCRs come from a man between 18 and 35 years old in good health and CMV-seropositive.

The rearrangement uses TRBV7-9 and TRBJ2-7; D possibly corresponds to TRBD2 (7 bases). The V gene lost 7 bases and the J gene lost 4 bases, with 17 bases spanning the gap. The CDR3 runs 14 residues. CDR1 and CDR2 (germline): SEHNR, FQNEAQ (reference sequence). The DNA for the CDR3 is TGTGCCAGCATCCGGGGCGGGGGCCCTTACGAGCAGTACTTC. Amino acids: CASIRGGGPYEQYF. The complete variable domain, with remaining parts taken from reference TRBV7-9 and TRBJ2-7, reads DTGVSQNPRHKITKRGQNVTFRCDPISEHNRLYWYRQTLGQGPEFLTYFQNEAQLEKSRLLSDRFSAERPKGSFSTLEIQRTEQGDSAMYLCASIRGGGPYEQYFGPGTRLTVT.

The J gene is TRBJ2-7, the V gene TRBV6-1, with 13 nucleotides matching TRBD2. This CDR3 region has 14 residues. The J segment lost 5 bases and the V segment lost 6 bases, leaving 4 bases of the junction unmatched. Germline CDR1 and CDR2: MNHNS and SASEGT. DNA for the CDR3: TGTGCCAGCAGCCATACTAGCGGGGGGGACGAGCAGTACTTC. Its protein is CASSHTSGGDEQYF.

This clone was picked up one time. V is TRBV7-2 and J is TRBJ1-6; no definite D call. This CDR3 has 14 residues. Germline V gives CDR1 SGHTA, CDR2 FQGNSA. Trimming pared 3 bases from V and 5 bases from J, leaving 8 bases between. CDR3 in amino acids: CASSFLRNNSPLHF. In nucleotides, the CDR3 is TGTGCCAGCAGCTTCCTGAGGAATAATTCACCCCTCCACTTT. The full variable domain, its missing parts supplied by reference TRBV7-2 and TRBJ1-6, is GAGVSQSPSNKVTEKGKDVELRCDPISGHTALYWYRQSLGQGLEFLIYFQGNSAPDKSGLPSDRFSAERTGGSVSTLTIQRTQQEDSAVYLCASSFLRNNSPLHFGNGTRLTVT.

This clone was seen a single time. The chain uses TRBV5-6 and TRBJ1-1; D ambiguous. This CDR3 comprises 14 residues. The V gene lost 4 bases and the J gene lost 4 bases, with 14 bases spanning the gap. The germline gives CDR1 SGHDT, CDR2 YYEEEE. For the CDR3, the DNA is TGTGCCAGCAGCGGAGGGAGTAGGATCACTGAAGCTTTCTTT. Translating it yields CASSGGSRITEAFF.

This sequence joins TRBV21-1 and TRBJ2-5; the table's D call, TRBD2, was not checked against the DNA. TRBV21-1 is shown as a pseudogene. This CDR3 comprises 19 residues. This chain's CDR3 is CASSKGPKQPGGKPETQYF. Here the CDR3 DNA reads TGTGCCAGCAGCAAAGGTCCTAAACAACCTGGAGGGAAACCAGAGACCCAGTACTTC.

The chain recombines TRBV7-7 with TRBJ2-5, with D possibly being TRBD1 (5 bases). Trimming cost V 5 bases and J 1 base, with 14 bases left between them. CDR1 and CDR2 from the germline V gene are SSHAT and FNYEAQ (reference sequence). The CDR3 sequence is 15 residues long. The CDR3 nucleotides read TGTGCCAGCAGCCAGGGTCGGCTGATCCAAGAGACCCAGTACTTC. Amino acids: CASSQGRLIQETQYF.

The chain couples TRBV5-1 to TRBJ1-1; a possible D gene is TRBD1 (6 bases). Germline CDR1 is SGHRS and CDR2 is YFSETQ. This CDR3 is 17 amino acids long. V lost 0 bases to trimming and J lost 4 bases, with 19 bases between them. The CDR3 coding sequence is TGCGCCAGCAGCTTGGCTACAGGGTTCGGGGTGAGCACTGAAGCTTTCTTT. Its protein is CASSLATGFGVSTEAFF. The complete variable domain, with remaining parts taken from reference TRBV5-1 and TRBJ1-1, reads KAGVTQTPRYLIKTRGQQVTLSCSPISGHRSVSWYQQTPGQGLQFLFEYFSETQRNKGNFPGRFSGRQFSNSRSEMNVSTLELGDSALYLCASSLATGFGVSTEAFFGQGTRLTVV.

This clone was found a few times. The chain has TRBV25-1 and TRBJ1-2, with 8 bases lining up with TRBD1. CDR1 is MGHDK, CDR2 SYGVNS, per germline. The length of the CDR3 is 14 residues. The ends lost 2 bases at V and 4 bases at J; junction bases unmatched: 3. CDR3 amino acids: CASSEDRGTYGYTF. The CDR3 DNA is TGTGCCAGCAGTGAAGACAGGGGCACCTATGGCTACACCTTC.

This sequence joins TRBV9 and TRBJ2-7; the match to TRBD2 covers 8 bases. Germline CDR1 is SGDLS and CDR2 is YYNGEE. Trimming removed 3 bases from V and 9 bases from J; junction bases left unmatched: 14. CDR3 length: 15 amino acids. DNA for the CDR3: TGTGCCAGCAGCGCTACCGGGACTAGGGCAGAGGGGCAGTACTTC. It encodes CASSATGTRAEGQYF.

This clone was seen once. The chain recombines TRBV27 with TRBJ1-1, with D possibly TRBD1 on 5 matching bases. This CDR3 is 13 amino acids long. Per the germline V gene, CDR1 is MNHEY and CDR2 is SMNVEV (reference sequence). Trimming removed 3 bases at V and 1 base at J, with 6 bases between. The CDR3, as DNA: TGTGCCAGCAGTTTCACAGGGAACACTGAAGCTTTCTTT. This sequence encodes CASSFTGNTEAFF.

The V gene is TRBV18, the J gene TRBJ2-7, with 10 positions matching TRBD1. Germline V CDR1 and CDR2: KGHSH, LQKENI. V shed 2 bases and J 4 bases; nucleotides not matched to a gene: 5. The CDR3 has 15 residues. CDR3 sequence: CASSPRTGGQYEQYF. As DNA, the CDR3 is TGTGCCAGCTCACCAAGGACAGGGGGTCAGTACGAGCAGTACTTC.

The J gene is TRBJ2-3, the V gene TRBV7-2, with D possibly TRBD1 on 6 matching bases. The CDR3 consists of 13 residues. The V gene's germline CDR1 is SGHTA and CDR2 FQGNSA. The germline V and J ends were trimmed by 5 bases and 7 bases, with 13 bases remaining between them. The CDR3 DNA reads as TGTGCCAGCAGCGCAGGGGAGCGGAATACGCAGTATTTT. It codes for CASSAGERNTQYF.

The chain is built from TRBV11-2 and TRBJ2-7, with 12 bases that match TRBD2. CDR3 length equals 17 residues. Trimming cost V 2 bases and J 7 bases; bases outside gene matches: 12. CDR1 is SGHAT, CDR2 FQNNGV, per germline. The CDR3 reads CASSLRTSGEPLGEQYF. CDR3 DNA sequence: TGTGCCAGCAGCTTAAGGACTAGCGGGGAGCCCTTAGGTGAGCAGTACTTC.

The chain is built from TRBV11-3 and TRBJ2-1, with D tentatively TRBD2 (6 bases). V gave up 1 base and J gave up 6 bases, with 7 bases separating them. The CDR3 is made up of 13 amino acids. Germline V gives CDR1 SGHNT, CDR2 YENEEA. The CDR3 is CASSLGRGNEQFF. CDR3 sequence (DNA): TGTGCCAGCAGCTTAGGGAGGGGCAATGAGCAGTTCTTC. Based on the CDR3 plus reference TRBV11-3 and TRBJ2-1, the full variable domain is EAGVVQSPRYKIIEKKQPVAFWCNPISGHNTLYWYLQNLGQGPELLIRYENEEAVDDSQLPKDRFSAERLKGVDSTLKIQPAELGDSAVYLCASSLGRGNEQFFGPGTRLTVL.

This chain links TRBV7-9 with TRBJ2-2; possibly TRBD2 for D (6 bases). CDR1 is SEHNR, CDR2 FQNEAQ, per germline (reference sequence). Deletions cut 4 bases from V and 3 bases from J, with 15 bases between. The CDR3 runs 16 residues. CDR3 bases: TGTGCCAGCAGCTATCTCCGGGACTCCCACACCGGGGAGCTGTTTTTT. It yields the protein CASSYLRDSHTGELFF.

The CDR3 protein is CASSQSGQEQYF. CDR3 sequence (DNA): TGTGCCAGCAGCCAATCTGGACAGGAGCAGTACTTC. J is TRBJ2-7 and V is TRBV16, with a weak D call TRBD1 (6 bases). CDR3 size: 12 residues. Germline lookup yields CDR1 KGHSY and CDR2 FQNENV. The V end lost 0 bases, the J end lost 7 bases, and 7 bases lay between the germline ends.

As DNA, the CDR3 is TGCGCCAGCAGCCAGGCGGGTGCCTACGAGCAGTACTTC. Translated, it gives CASSQAGAYEQYF. This chain joins TRBV5-1 and TRBJ2-7; weak D call: TRBD2 (5 bases). This CDR3 is built from 13 residues. The V and J ends lost 4 bases and 2 bases respectively, with 10 bases between them. Per the germline V gene, CDR1 is SGHRS and CDR2 is YFSETQ.

This chain links TRBV6-6 with TRBJ2-7, with D perhaps TRBD1 (6 bases). CDR3 length equals 15 residues. Germline values: CDR1 MNHNY, CDR2 SVGAGI (reference sequence). Trimming stripped 0 bases from V and 4 bases from J, with 13 bases between. As DNA, the CDR3 is TGTGCCAGCAGTTACTCTTTAGGACAGAAGTACGAGCAGTACTTC. It translates to CASSYSLGQKYEQYF.

The chain combines TRBV9 with TRBJ2-5, with 13 bases identical to TRBD2. TRBJ2-7 matches the DNA end more closely, so the J call is doubtful. Per the germline V gene, CDR1 is SGDLS and CDR2 is YYNGEE. The CDR3 covers 18 residues. CDR3 coding DNA: TGTGCCAGCAGCGTAGGCCACCTAACTAGCGGGGGGGACGACGAGCAGTACTTC. This sequence encodes CASSVGHLTSGGDDEQYF.

V gene TRBV27 combines with J gene TRBJ2-5; the D gene is possibly TRBD2 (5 bases). In germline, CDR1 is MNHEY, CDR2 SMNVEV (reference sequence). CDR3 size: 16 residues. Trimming took 5 bases from V and 5 from J, leaving 21 bases between them. The CDR3 sequence is CASSPLGSYNGETQYF. CDR3 nucleotide sequence: TGTGCCAGCAGTCCCCTGGGGAGTTATAACGGGGAGACCCAGTACTTC.

This chain joins TRBV7-9 and TRBJ1-4, with 8 bases identical to TRBD1. J lost 4 bases, V lost 5 bases, and 3 bases had no gene match. The CDR3 runs 14 residues. Germline CDR1 SEHNR, CDR2 FQNEAQ (reference sequence). CDR3 sequence reads: CASSQTGGNEKLFF. CDR3 sequence (DNA): TGTGCCAGCAGCCAAACAGGGGGTAATGAAAAACTGTTTTTT.

The sample holds one count of this clone. The chain couples TRBV15 to TRBJ2-3; TRBD2 agrees at 8 bases. Germline V lookup: CDR1 LNHNV, CDR2 YYDKDF (reference sequence). J was trimmed by 4 bases and V by 0 bases; bases with no gene match: 9. The CDR3 consists of 17 residues. As DNA, the CDR3 is TGTGCCACCAGCAGAGATCATTTCGGGGGGGCAGCAGATACGCAGTATTTT. Its protein is CATSRDHFGGAADTQYF.

J is TRBJ1-1 and V is TRBV9; D is ambiguous. The CDR3 extends over 15 amino acids. Germline V gene sequence: CDR1 SGDLS, CDR2 YYNGEE. V lost 0 bases to trimming and J lost 2 bases, with 11 bases between them. The CDR3: CASSVEPIQNTEAFF. CDR3 DNA: TGTGCCAGCAGCGTAGAGCCCATCCAAAACACTGAAGCTTTCTTT.

This clone has just a few counts. This chain connects TRBV7-9 to TRBJ1-4, with a possible D match to TRBD1 (6 bases). V gave up 1 base and J gave up 8 bases, with 11 bases separating them. The germline gives CDR1 SEHNR, CDR2 FQNEAQ (reference sequence). This CDR3 spans 14 amino acids. CDR3 region: CASSLEGGLEKLFF. Written as DNA, the CDR3 is TGTGCCAGCAGCTTAGAGGGGGGGTTAGAAAAACTGTTTTTT.

The chain combines TRBV7-7 with TRBJ2-5; a weak D match, TRBD2 (5 bases). From germline, CDR1 is SSHAT and CDR2 FNYEAQ (reference sequence). Trimming cost V 2 bases and J 4 bases, with 14 bases left between them. The CDR3 length is 15 residues. The CDR3 loop reads CASSLSGLALETQYF. CDR3 sequence (DNA): TGTGCCAGCAGCTTATCGGGGTTGGCCCTAGAGACCCAGTACTTC.

The sample holds one count of this clone. This sequence joins TRBV30 and TRBJ1-5, with no clear D. The CDR3 loop spans 15 amino acids. V shed 3 bases and J shed 3 bases, with 15 bases lying between them. Looked up from germline, CDR1 is GTSNPN and CDR2 is SVGIG (reference sequence). DNA for the CDR3: TGTGCCTGGAGAGCTCCCGACACCAACAATCAGCCCCAGCATTTT. This encodes CAWRAPDTNNQPQHF.

This clone has only a few counts. This chain joins TRBV12-5 and TRBJ1-3; TRBD1 matches at 7 bases. CDR1 and CDR2 (germline): LGHNT, FRNRAP. V shed 1 base, J shed 8 bases, and the junction held 8 bases outside the gene matches. The CDR3 runs 15 residues. Written as DNA, the CDR3 is TGTGCTAGTGGTTTGGGACAGGGTGTTCGGGACACCATATATTTT. Its translation is CASGLGQGVRDTIYF.

V gene TRBV14 combines with J gene TRBJ2-3; TRBD2 aligns across 10 bases. CDR3 length equals 16 residues. Per germline, CDR1 SGHDN and CDR2 FVKESK. The J segment lost 6 bases and the V segment lost 1 base, leaving 7 bases of the junction unmatched. The CDR3 DNA sequence: TGTGCCAGCAGCCAAGTTCTAGCGGGGGTTGGTGATACGCAGTATTTT. It specifies CASSQVLAGVGDTQYF.

This clone was counted once. The chain carries TRBV4-2 and TRBJ2-3; 7 positions match TRBD2. V was clipped by 4 bases and J by 4 bases; unmatched bases: 5. Germline values: CDR1 LGHNA, CDR2 YNFKEQ. This CDR3 spans 14 amino acids. This chain's CDR3 is CASSRGLVADTQYF. The CDR3 DNA follows: TGTGCCAGCAGCCGTGGACTAGTCGCAGATACGCAGTATTTT.

CDR3 in DNA: TGTGCCAGCAGCTTCCCGGCGAGCGGGGACGGGGAGCTGTTTTTT. This translates into CASSFPASGDGELFF. The rearrangement links TRBV5-6 to TRBJ2-2; the match to TRBD2 covers 7 bases. J gave up 7 bases and V 2 bases, and 8 bases lay outside the gene matches. The germline gives CDR1 SGHDT, CDR2 YYEEEE. This CDR3 is 15 amino acids long.